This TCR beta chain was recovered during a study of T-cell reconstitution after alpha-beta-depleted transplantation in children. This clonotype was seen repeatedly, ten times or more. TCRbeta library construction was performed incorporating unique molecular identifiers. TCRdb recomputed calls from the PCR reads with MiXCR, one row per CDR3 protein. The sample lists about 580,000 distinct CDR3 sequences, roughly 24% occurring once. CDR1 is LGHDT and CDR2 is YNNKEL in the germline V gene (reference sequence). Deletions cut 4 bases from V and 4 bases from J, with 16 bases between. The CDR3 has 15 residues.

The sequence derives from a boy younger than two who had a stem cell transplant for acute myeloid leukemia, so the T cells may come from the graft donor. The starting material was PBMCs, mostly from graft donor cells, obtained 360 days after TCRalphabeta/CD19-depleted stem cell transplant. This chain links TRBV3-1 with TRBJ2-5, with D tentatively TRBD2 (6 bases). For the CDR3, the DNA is TGTGCCAGCAGCCGGGACGGGCTGGGGGGAGAGACCCAGTACTTC. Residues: CASSRDGLGGETQYF.